This T cell receptor (beta chain) was sequenced in a study of T cell responses to AZD1222 COVID-19 vaccine. The study, taken as a whole, reports: Seropositivity was recorded at baseline in only five to seven AZD1222 recipients. The donor group comprised mostly white British people and more females; the analysis possibly underestimated clonal diversity. At 160-218 and 743-854, vaccine-associated CD4 TCRs were dominant, and they spanned spike. Researchers took repertoire samples only after the peak T cell response had come.

Germline V CDR1 and CDR2: MGHRA, YSYEKL. The CDR3 runs to 16 residues. V was pared by 0 bases and J by 0 bases, with 4 bases of the junction left unmatched. Points on this clone: Its antigen is unidentified.

The data were produced by immunoSEQ multiplex PCR, yet TCRdb's version contains in-frame clones alone and is incomplete. Among 150,000 or so clones listed, around nine tenths were seen once. This receptor was identified in an adult in good health. The rearrangement links TRBV4-1 to TRBJ1-1, with TRBD1 identical over 7 bases. Sequenced here: peripheral blood, sampled on day 0 of AZD1222 vaccination. The CDR3 DNA reads TGCGCCAGCAGCCAAGAGGGGCAGGGGGTGAACACTGAAGCTTTCTTT. Translated, it gives CASSQEGQGVNTEAFF.